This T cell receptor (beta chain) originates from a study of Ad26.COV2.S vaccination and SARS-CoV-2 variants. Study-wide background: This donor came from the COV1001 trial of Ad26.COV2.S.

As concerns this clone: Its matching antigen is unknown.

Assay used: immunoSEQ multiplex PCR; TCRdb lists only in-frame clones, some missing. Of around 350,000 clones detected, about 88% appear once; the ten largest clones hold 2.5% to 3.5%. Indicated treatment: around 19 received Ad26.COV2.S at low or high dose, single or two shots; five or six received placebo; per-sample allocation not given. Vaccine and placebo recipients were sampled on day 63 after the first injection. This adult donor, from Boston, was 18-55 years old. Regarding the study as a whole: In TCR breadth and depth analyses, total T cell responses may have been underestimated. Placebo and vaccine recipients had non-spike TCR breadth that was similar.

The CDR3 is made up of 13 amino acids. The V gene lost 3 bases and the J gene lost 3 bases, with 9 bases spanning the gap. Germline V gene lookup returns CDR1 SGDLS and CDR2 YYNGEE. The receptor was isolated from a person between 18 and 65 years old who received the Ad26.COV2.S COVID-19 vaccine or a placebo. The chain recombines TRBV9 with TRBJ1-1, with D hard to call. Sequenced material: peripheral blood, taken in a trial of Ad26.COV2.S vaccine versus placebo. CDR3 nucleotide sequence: TGTGCCAGCAGCGCCTCAAGGGACACTGAAGCTTTCTTT. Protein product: CASSASRDTEAFF.